This note documents a single T cell receptor (beta chain) sequence. The antigen remains undetermined. The data originate from a study of cytomegalovirus exposure and HLA in healthy donors. The primer mix had 60 Vbeta and 13 Jbeta primers. Profiled with immunoSEQ multiplex PCR; TCRdb holds only in-frame clones, not every one. The table includes about 180,000 clones, roughly 88% detected once. This CDR3 has 14 amino acids. The V gene lost 6 bases and the J gene lost 2 bases, with 8 bases spanning the gap. Germline CDR1 is LNHDA and CDR2 is SQIVND (reference sequence). Study-wide findings and caveats: The study listed 164 cytomegalovirus-associated TCR beta chains.

The receptor's source is a girl aged 2 to 10 in good health and CMV-seropositive. This chain joins TRBV19 and TRBJ2-6; D might be TRBD1 (5 bases). The specimen was PBMCs. The CDR3 loop is CASRGRAGANVLTF. The CDR3 DNA reads as TGTGCCAGTAGGGGCAGGGCTGGGGCCAACGTCCTGACTTTC.